The present T cell receptor (beta chain) was sequenced within a study of T cells in Graves' hyperthyroidism and ophthalmopathy. Note on this clonotype: Its specificity is unknown.

Regarding the study as a whole: A 13 V-J model separated ophthalmopathy from stable hyperthyroidism. In blood, most of the thyroid clonotypes expanded above 0.001 were also present. The model foresaw ophthalmopathy a median roughly 6 months prior to onset.

Amplified TCR beta CDR3 regions derived from RNA transcripts. The study used the HTBI primer set for a first-round RT-PCR of the TCR CDR3. TCRdb analysed the multiplex PCR reads with MiXCR anew, one entry per CDR3 protein. Among 500,000 to 800,000 distinct CDR3 sequences listed, just under 45% were seen once. Germline values: CDR1 SGHVS, CDR2 FQNEAQ. Trimming pared 5 bases from V and 0 bases from J, leaving 16 bases between. The CDR3 extends over 16 amino acids. The sequence was obtained from an adult man with Graves' disease, either hyperthyroidism or ophthalmopathy (not recorded which). The chain uses TRBV7-8 and TRBJ1-1; the D is unclear. Sequenced input: peripheral blood or thyroid tissue (not recorded which). CDR3 sequence (DNA): TGTGCCAGCAGCCCTAATTCGGGTTCGATGAACACTGAAGCTTTCTTT. Translated, it gives CASSPNSGSMNTEAFF.